The 2 T cell receptor beta chains presented below share a single source sample, sequenced in a study of control samples from healthy donors and cancer patients. The assay was immunoSEQ multiplex PCR, and TCRdb's table has in-frame clones only and misses some. This sample has 70,000 to 95,000 clones, with 93% found just once. The sequencing sample was made of PBMCs. Receptor source: a middle-aged woman with lung cancer.

This chain joins TRBV19 and TRBJ2-7; possibly TRBD1 for D (5 bases). This CDR3 region has 15 residues. Per germline, CDR1 LNHDA and CDR2 SQIVND (reference sequence). V was shortened by 0 bases and J by 3 bases, with 12 bases between the two germline ends. CDR3 DNA: TGTGCCAGTAGTATAGACCGGCAGGGAAACTACGAGCAGTACTTC. Encoded protein: CASSIDRQGNYEQYF.

The J gene is TRBJ1-1, the V gene TRBV7-9; D remains unclear. V dropped 5 bases and J dropped 5 bases, with 9 bases sitting between them. The CDR3 has 12 residues. The V gene's germline CDR1 is SEHNR and CDR2 FQNEAQ (reference sequence). The CDR3 protein is CASSLLGTEAFF. CDR3 nucleotides: TGTGCCAGCAGCCTTCTCGGGACTGAAGCTTTCTTT.